What follows describes a single T cell receptor beta chain. Some clones are missing from TCRdb's copy, which holds only in-frame ones; the method was immunoSEQ multiplex PCR. The sample shows a few hundred thousand clones, around 88% of them seen only once. This specimen comes from a study of blood T cell repertoires in COVID-19. About the study: COVID-19 samples, acute and convalescent, were from the United States, Italy and Spain. The cDNA or gDNA used as material had been derived from T cells, B-cell-depleted T cells, or PBMCs.

In terms of age and location, participants ranged from roughly 18 to 90 years and lived in about 25 US areas. Cohort 3 donors counted as recovered after two negative PCRs, clearance, or resolved symptoms. This TCR derives from a woman in her thirties or forties who had recovered from COVID-19. The sample taken for sequencing was PBMCs or T cells enriched from blood (not recorded which).

For the CDR3, the DNA is TGTGCCAGCAGTTCCCCGGGACAAAACACTGAAGCTTTCTTT. This encodes CASSSPGQNTEAFF. J is TRBJ1-1 and V is TRBV28, with D possibly TRBD1 on 6 matching bases. V gave up 4 bases and J gave up 2 bases, with 11 bases separating them. Per germline, CDR1 MDHEN and CDR2 SYDVKM. This CDR3 spans 14 amino acids.